The sequence of this T cell receptor beta chain was determined in a study of cytomegalovirus exposure and HLA in healthy donors. Overall study results and limits: In a later analysis, parvovirus B19, influenza, CMV and Epstein-Barr virus appeared linked to several top co-occurrence clusters.

PCR involved 60 Vbeta and 13 Jbeta primers. The table came from immunoSEQ multiplex PCR; TCRdb's copy has only in-frame clones and leaves some out. The data hold 150,000 to 200,000 clones, with 75% to 80% observed a single time. Comments on this clone: Antigen specificity is unknown.

The specimen was PBMCs. This receptor was taken from a woman aged 25-40 years in good health and CMV-seropositive.

CDR3 region: CASSRDIQGYQETQYF. CDR3 sequence (DNA): TGCGCCAGCAGCAGGGACATCCAGGGGTACCAAGAGACCCAGTACTTC. V gene TRBV5-1 combines with J gene TRBJ2-5; tentatively, D is TRBD1 (6 bases). Germline values: CDR1 SGHRS, CDR2 YFSETQ. V was cut by 4 bases and J by 0 bases, with 16 bases left in between. This CDR3 is 16 amino acids long. Together with reference TRBV5-1 and TRBJ2-5, the CDR3 gives the full variable domain: KAGVTQTPRYLIKTRGQQVTLSCSPISGHRSVSWYQQTPGQGLQFLFEYFSETQRNKGNFPGRFSGRQFSNSRSEMNVSTLELGDSALYLCASSRDIQGYQETQYFGPGTRLLVL.